One T cell receptor beta chain is described in this entry. Antigen: not known. This entry belongs to a study of T cells in localized non-small cell lung cancer. Measured with immunoSEQ multiplex PCR; TCRdb has only the in-frame clones, and not every one. The sample shows fewer than 30,000 clones, 85% to 90% of them seen only once. The CDR3 loop spans 15 amino acids. Trimming took off 4 bases at V and 3 bases at J, with 14 bases between the two ends. CDR1 and CDR2 from the germline V gene are SGDLS and YYNGEE. Regarding the study as a whole: Density of T cells in blood, when higher, went with longer overall survival.

The gene calls are TRBV9 and TRBJ1-3; D possibly corresponds to TRBD1 (5 bases). This sequence was found in a man aged 40 to 75 with stage II lung adenocarcinoma. The sample in question was PBMCs, obtained before any cancer treatment. Written as DNA, the CDR3 is TGTGCCAGCAGCCCTCCGGGGGACCTTGGAAACACCATATATTTT. It encodes CASSPPGDLGNTIYF. The full variable domain, completed using reference TRBV9 and TRBJ1-3, is DSGVTQTPKHLITATGQRVTLRCSPRSGDLSVYWYQQSLDQGLQFLIQYYNGEERAKGNILERFSAQQFPDLHSELNLSSLELGDSALYFCASSPPGDLGNTIYFGEGSWLTVV.